Shown below are 3 T cell receptor beta chains from a single sample sequenced in a study of cytomegalovirus exposure and HLA in healthy donors. The PCR ran on 60 Vbeta and 13 Jbeta primers. This table comes from immunoSEQ multiplex PCR, and its TCRdb copy is limited to in-frame clones, with some not included. The sample consists of roughly 140,000 clones, about 80% of them appearing once. The specimen sequenced was PBMCs. These receptors all stem from a man in his forties or fifties in good health and CMV-seronegative.

The V call is TRBV10-2, the J call TRBJ2-7, with D tentatively TRBD1 (5 bases). V lost 6 bases to trimming and J lost 2 bases, with 11 bases between them. Germline V lookup: CDR1 WSHSY, CDR2 SAAADI. The CDR3 has 13 amino acids. The CDR3 here is CASRAGSTYEQYF. In DNA, the CDR3 is TGCGCCAGCAGGGCAGGGTCGACCTACGAGCAGTACTTC.

This sequence joins TRBV6-5 and TRBJ2-1, with 8 bases matching TRBD2. The CDR3 loop spans 15 amino acids. J gave up 7 bases and V 3 bases, and 8 bases lay outside the gene matches. Germline V gene data show CDR1 as MNHEY and CDR2 as SVGAGI. This CDR3 is CASSYSGGGWNEQFF. Written as DNA, the CDR3 is TGTGCCAGCAGTTATTCGGGCGGGGGGTGGAATGAGCAGTTCTTC.

There are a few counts of this clone. Other DNA sequences in this specimen translate into the identical CDR3. The chain employs TRBV7-9 and TRBJ2-5, with a tentative D call TRBD2 (5 bases). This CDR3 is built from 14 residues. The V gene's germline CDR1 is SEHNR and CDR2 FQNEAQ (reference sequence). The V gene lost 0 bases and the J gene lost 2 bases, with 7 bases spanning the gap. In DNA, the CDR3 is TGTGCCAGCAGCTTAGCCCGGGAACAAGAGACCCAGTACTTC. Its protein is CASSLAREQETQYF.